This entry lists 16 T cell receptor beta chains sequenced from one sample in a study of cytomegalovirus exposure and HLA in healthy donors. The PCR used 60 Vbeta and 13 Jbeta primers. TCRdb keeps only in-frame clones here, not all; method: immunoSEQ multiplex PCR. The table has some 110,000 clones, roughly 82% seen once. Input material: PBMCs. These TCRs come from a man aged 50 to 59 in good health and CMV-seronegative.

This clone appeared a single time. CDR3 in DNA: TGTGCCTGGATGTCCAGCGGGGCAGAGACCCAGTACTTC. It encodes CAWMSSGAETQYF. V is TRBV30 and J is TRBJ2-5, with 7 bases matching TRBD2. The ends lost 4 bases at V and 4 bases at J; junction bases unmatched: 6. Looked up from germline, CDR1 is GTSNPN and CDR2 is SVGIG (reference sequence). The CDR3 has 13 amino acids.

The CDR3 nucleotides are TGTGCCAGCAGCTGGGGGTCGACAGGGAAAAATGAAAAACTGTTTTTT. Translating gives CASSWGSTGKNEKLFF. V usage is TRBV5-6 and J usage is TRBJ1-4; 7 bases are shared with TRBD1. V lost 3 bases, J lost 5 bases, and 10 bases stayed unmatched. Germline V gene lookup returns CDR1 SGHDT and CDR2 YYEEEE. The CDR3 is 16 residues long.

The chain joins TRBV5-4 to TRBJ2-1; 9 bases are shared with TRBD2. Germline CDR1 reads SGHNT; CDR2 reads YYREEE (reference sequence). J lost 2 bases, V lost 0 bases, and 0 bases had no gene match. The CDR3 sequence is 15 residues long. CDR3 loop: CASSLGGGAYNEQFF. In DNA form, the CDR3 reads TGTGCCAGCAGCTTGGGCGGGGGGGCCTACAATGAGCAGTTCTTC.

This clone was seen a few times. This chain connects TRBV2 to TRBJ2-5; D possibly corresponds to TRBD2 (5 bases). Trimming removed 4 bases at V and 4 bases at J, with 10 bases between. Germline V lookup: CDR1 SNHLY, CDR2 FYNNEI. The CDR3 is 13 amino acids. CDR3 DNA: TGTGCCAGCAGTGGCCAGAGCGGAGAGACCCAGTACTTC. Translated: CASSGQSGETQYF.

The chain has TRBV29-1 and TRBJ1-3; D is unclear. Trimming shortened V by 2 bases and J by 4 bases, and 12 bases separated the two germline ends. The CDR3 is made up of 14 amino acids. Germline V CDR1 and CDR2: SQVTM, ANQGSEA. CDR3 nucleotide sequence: TGCAGCGTTGAAATGGGAGACTCCGGAAACACCATATATTTT. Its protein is CSVEMGDSGNTIYF.

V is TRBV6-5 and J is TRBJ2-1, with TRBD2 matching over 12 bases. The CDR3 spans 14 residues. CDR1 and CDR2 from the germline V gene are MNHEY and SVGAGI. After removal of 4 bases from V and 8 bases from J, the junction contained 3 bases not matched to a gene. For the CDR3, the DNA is TGTGCCAGCAGTTCTAGCGGGGGGGTAGATGAGCAGTTCTTC. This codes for CASSSSGGVDEQFF.

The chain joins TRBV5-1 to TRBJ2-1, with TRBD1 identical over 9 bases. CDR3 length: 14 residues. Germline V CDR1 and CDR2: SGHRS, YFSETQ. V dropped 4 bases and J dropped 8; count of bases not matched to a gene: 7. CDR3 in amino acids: CASSGGQGYHEQFF. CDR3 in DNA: TGCGCCAGCAGCGGGGGACAGGGTTACCATGAGCAGTTCTTC. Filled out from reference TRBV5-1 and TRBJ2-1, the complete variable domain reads KAGVTQTPRYLIKTRGQQVTLSCSPISGHRSVSWYQQTPGQGLQFLFEYFSETQRNKGNFPGRFSGRQFSNSRSEMNVSTLELGDSALYLCASSGGQGYHEQFFGPGTRLTVL.

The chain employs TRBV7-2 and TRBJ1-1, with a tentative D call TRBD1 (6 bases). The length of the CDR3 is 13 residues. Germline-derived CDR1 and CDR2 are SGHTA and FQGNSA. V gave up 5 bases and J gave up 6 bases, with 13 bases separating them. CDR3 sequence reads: CASSVRDKAEAFF. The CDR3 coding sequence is TGTGCCAGCAGCGTCCGGGACAAAGCTGAAGCTTTCTTT.

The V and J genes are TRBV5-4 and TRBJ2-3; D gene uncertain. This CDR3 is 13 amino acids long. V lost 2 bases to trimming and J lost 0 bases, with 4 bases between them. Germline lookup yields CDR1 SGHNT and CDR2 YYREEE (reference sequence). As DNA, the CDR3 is TGTGCCAGCAGCTTTCCTAGCACAGATACGCAGTATTTT. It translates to CASSFPSTDTQYF.

As DNA, the CDR3 is TGTGCCAGCAGCTCCCTTTCTAGCTCCTACAATGAGCAGTTCTTC. It translates to CASSSLSSSYNEQFF. This chain connects TRBV5-4 to TRBJ2-1; the D is unclear. Trimming stripped 3 bases from V and 0 bases from J, with 10 bases between. This CDR3 comprises 15 residues. Germline V gene lookup returns CDR1 SGHNT and CDR2 YYREEE (reference sequence).

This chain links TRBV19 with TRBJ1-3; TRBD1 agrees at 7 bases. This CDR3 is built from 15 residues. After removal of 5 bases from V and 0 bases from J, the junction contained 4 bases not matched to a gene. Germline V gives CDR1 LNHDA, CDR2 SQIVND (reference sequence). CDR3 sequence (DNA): TGTGCCAGTAGTTATGACAGGGCCTCTGGAAACACCATATATTTT. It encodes CASSYDRASGNTIYF.

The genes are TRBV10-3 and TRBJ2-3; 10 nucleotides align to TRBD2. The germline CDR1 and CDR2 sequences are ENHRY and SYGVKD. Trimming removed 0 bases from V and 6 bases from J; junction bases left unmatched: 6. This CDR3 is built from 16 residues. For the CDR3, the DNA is TGTGCCATCAGTGAGTCAATAGCGGGGGGTCAGGATACGCAGTATTTT. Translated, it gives CAISESIAGGQDTQYF.

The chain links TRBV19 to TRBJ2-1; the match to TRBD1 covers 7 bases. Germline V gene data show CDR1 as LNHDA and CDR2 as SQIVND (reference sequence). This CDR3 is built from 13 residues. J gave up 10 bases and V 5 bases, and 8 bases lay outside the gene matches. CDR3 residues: CASSHDRDGEQFF. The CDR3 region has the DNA TGTGCCAGTAGTCACGACAGGGATGGGGAGCAGTTCTTC.

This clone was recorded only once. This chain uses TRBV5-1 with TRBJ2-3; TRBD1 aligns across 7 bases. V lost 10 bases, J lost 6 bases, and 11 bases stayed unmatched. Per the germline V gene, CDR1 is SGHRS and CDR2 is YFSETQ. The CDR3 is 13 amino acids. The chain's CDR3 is CASRGGLGDTQYF. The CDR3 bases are TGCGCCTCCCGAGGGGGCTTAGGGGATACGCAGTATTTT.

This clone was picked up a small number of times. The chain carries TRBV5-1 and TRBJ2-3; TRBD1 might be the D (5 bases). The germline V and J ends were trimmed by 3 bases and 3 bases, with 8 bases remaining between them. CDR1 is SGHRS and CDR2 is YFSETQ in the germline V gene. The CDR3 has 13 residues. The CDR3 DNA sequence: TGCGCCAGCAGCTCAGACAGAACAGATACGCAGTATTTT. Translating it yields CASSSDRTDTQYF.

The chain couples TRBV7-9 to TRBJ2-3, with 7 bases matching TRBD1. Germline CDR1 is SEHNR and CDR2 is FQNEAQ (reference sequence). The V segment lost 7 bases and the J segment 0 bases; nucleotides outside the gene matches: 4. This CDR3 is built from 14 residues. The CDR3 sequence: CASTRDSSTDTQYF. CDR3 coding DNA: TGTGCCAGCACCCGGGACAGTAGCACAGATACGCAGTATTTT.